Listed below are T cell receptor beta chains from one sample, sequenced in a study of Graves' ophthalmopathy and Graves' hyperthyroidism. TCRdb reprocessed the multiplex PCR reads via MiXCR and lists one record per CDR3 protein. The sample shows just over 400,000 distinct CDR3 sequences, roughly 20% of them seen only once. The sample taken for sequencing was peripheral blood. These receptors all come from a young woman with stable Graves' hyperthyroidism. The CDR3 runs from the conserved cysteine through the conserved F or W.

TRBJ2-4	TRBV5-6	CASSQGTPNIKYF
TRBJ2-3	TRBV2	CASSRTTDTQYF
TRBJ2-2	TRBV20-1	CSARVRGAGELFF
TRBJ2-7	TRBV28	CASSPHTTYEQYF
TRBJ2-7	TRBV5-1	CASAGQGEQYF
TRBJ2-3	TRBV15	CATSRDRAGGFPTDTQYF
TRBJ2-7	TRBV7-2	CASSLVGRSEQYF
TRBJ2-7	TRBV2	CASSGLTGASYEQYF
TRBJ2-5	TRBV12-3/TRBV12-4	CASSFRGQRPVETQYF
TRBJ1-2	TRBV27	CASSLTVRTDGYTF
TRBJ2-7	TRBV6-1	CASRPLTGSSEQYF
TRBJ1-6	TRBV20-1	CSATQGGSPLHF
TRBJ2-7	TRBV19	CASSVYPYEQYF
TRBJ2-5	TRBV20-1	CSAREGGETQYF
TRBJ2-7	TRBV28	CASSPQGWDEQYF
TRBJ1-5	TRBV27	CASNLRGMGQPQHF